This TCR beta chain was recovered during a study of blood T cell repertoires in COVID-19. The assay was immunoSEQ multiplex PCR, and TCRdb's table has in-frame clones only and misses some. This sample has about 390,000 clones, with approximately 87% found just once. The CDR3 has 12 residues. The V gene end was trimmed by 8 bases and the J gene end by 4 bases; junction bases not matched to a gene: 4. CDR1 and CDR2 from the germline V gene are GTSNPN and SVGIG (reference sequence). The source material was peripheral blood. The rearrangement joins TRBV30 to TRBJ1-2; TRBD1 agrees at 10 bases. The clonotype comes from a woman aged 55-75 years with COVID-19, enrolled during active disease. For the CDR3, the DNA is TGTGCCGGGACAGGGGATGTCTATGGCTACACCTTC. It translates to CAGTGDVYGYTF. The full variable domain, in which reference TRBV30 and TRBJ1-2 provide the parts outside the CDR3, is SQTIHQWPATLVQPVGSPLSLECTVEGTSNPNLYWYRQAAGRGLQLLFYSVGIGQISSEVPQNLSASRPQDRQFILSSKKLLLSDSGFYLCAGTGDVYGYTFGSGTRLTVV.